One T cell receptor (beta chain) is described in this entry. Its antigen is unknown. In germline, CDR1 is SGHDT, CDR2 YYEEEE. Losses at the gene ends were 2 bases for V and 4 bases for J; bases not matched to a gene: 8. The CDR3 extends over 15 amino acids. Researchers used 5'RACE with constant-segment primers to make TCR alpha and TCR beta cDNA libraries that carry sample barcodes and UMIs. TCRdb passed the 5' RACE reads through MiXCR, listing each CDR3 protein once. The table lists around 250,000 distinct CDR3 sequences, approximately 9% of them singletons. The sample is drawn from a study of T-cell memory formation after mild COVID-19. Findings of the study overall: A second wave expanding day 15 to 37 was CD4+-biased; contracting clones were balanced. CD4+ clones that contracted lay mainly in CM and EM; CD8+ ones lay in EMRA. The finding that pre-infection memory included some responding clones suggested that cross-reactive memory joined.

The chain links TRBV5-6 to TRBJ2-7; TRBD2 agrees at 8 bases. Sequences were obtained from PBMCs or a T cell subset sorted from them (not recorded which). The TCR was taken from a young man who had mild COVID-19 (a few samples of this study predate the infection). Cell type and time point are not known. CDR3 sequence: CASSLRGGRPYEQYF. DNA for the CDR3: TGTGCCAGCAGCTTACGGGGGGGCCGACCTTACGAGCAGTACTTC. Drawing the rest from reference TRBV5-6 and TRBJ2-7, the complete variable domain is DAGVTQSPTHLIKTRGQQVTLRCSPKSGHDTVSWYQQALGQGPQFIFQYYEEEERQRGNFPDRFSGHQFPNYSSELNVNALLLGDSALYLCASSLRGGRPYEQYFGPGTRLTVT.